These 5 T cell receptor beta chains originate from one sample sequenced in a study of blood T cell repertoires in COVID-19. Assay used: immunoSEQ multiplex PCR; TCRdb lists only in-frame clones, some missing. The data contain about 230,000 clones, about nine tenths of them seen just once; the ten biggest clones take up roughly 12%. The sequencing sample was made of peripheral blood. The receptors were sampled from a man in his fifties or sixties with COVID-19, enrolled during active disease.

The chain is built from TRBV4-1 and TRBJ2-1, with TRBD2 identical over 12 bases. Germline V CDR1 and CDR2: MGHRA, YSYEKL. Losses at the gene ends were 0 bases for V and 8 bases for J; bases not matched to a gene: 5. The CDR3 is 16 residues long. CDR3 coding DNA: TGCGCCAGCAGCCAAGAACAAACTAGCGGGAGGTATGAGCAGTTCTTC. It specifies CASSQEQTSGRYEQFF.

CDR3 bases: TGTGCCACCAGTGAAGGACAGGGGGCAGCACCTCAAGAGACCCAGTACTTC. It specifies CATSEGQGAAPQETQYF. This chain joins TRBV24-1 and TRBJ2-5, with 11 bases lining up with TRBD1. Trimming cost V 4 bases and J 2 bases; bases outside gene matches: 8. From germline, CDR1 is KGHDR and CDR2 SFDVKD. CDR3 length equals 17 residues.

V gene TRBV6-2 or TRBV6-3 combines with J gene TRBJ1-5; a weak D match, TRBD1 (6 bases). The V gene's germline CDR1 is MNHEY and CDR2 SVGEGT. The CDR3 length is 15 residues. The ends were cut back, 4 bases at V and 1 base at J, with 11 bases in the middle. CDR3 amino acids: CASSSHRESNQPQHF. The CDR3, as DNA: TGTGCCAGCAGTTCCCACAGGGAGAGCAATCAGCCCCAGCATTTT.

This clone occurred a few times. CDR3 sequence (DNA): TGCGCCAGCAGCCAGGCTAGCTCAAGCTCCTACGAGCAGTACTTC. Amino acids: CASSQASSSSYEQYF. This chain uses TRBV4-1 with TRBJ2-7, with D possibly TRBD2 on 5 matching bases. CDR1 MGHRA and CDR2 YSYEKL come from the germline V gene. CDR3 length: 15 amino acids. The V end lost 3 bases, the J end lost 0 bases, and 12 bases lay between the germline ends.

The chain couples TRBV5-6 to TRBJ1-3; TRBD1 matches 11 bases. The V segment lost 4 bases and the J segment 0 bases; nucleotides outside the gene matches: 3. This CDR3 comprises 16 residues. Germline loops: CDR1 SGHDT, CDR2 YYEEEE. In DNA form, the CDR3 reads TGTGCCAGCAGCCGGGACAGGGGGTTCTCTGGAAACACCATATATTTT. Its protein product is CASSRDRGFSGNTIYF. Complete variable domain (other parts from reference TRBV5-6 and TRBJ1-3): DAGVTQSPTHLIKTRGQQVTLRCSPKSGHDTVSWYQQALGQGPQFIFQYYEEEERQRGNFPDRFSGHQFPNYSSELNVNALLLGDSALYLCASSRDRGFSGNTIYFGEGSWLTVV.